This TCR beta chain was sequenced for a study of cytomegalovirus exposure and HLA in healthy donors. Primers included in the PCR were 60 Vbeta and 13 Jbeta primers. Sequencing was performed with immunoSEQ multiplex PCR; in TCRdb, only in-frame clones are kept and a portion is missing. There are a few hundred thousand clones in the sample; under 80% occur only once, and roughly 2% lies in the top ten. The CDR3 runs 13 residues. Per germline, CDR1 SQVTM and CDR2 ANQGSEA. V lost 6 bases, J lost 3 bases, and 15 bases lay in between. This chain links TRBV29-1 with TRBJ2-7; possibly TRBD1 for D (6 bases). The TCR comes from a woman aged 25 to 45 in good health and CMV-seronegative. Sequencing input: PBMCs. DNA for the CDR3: TGCAGCGTCACCCCGACAGGATACTACGAGCAGTACTTC. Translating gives CSVTPTGYYEQYF.